The sequence of this T cell receptor (beta chain) was determined in a study of T cell responses to AZD1222 COVID-19 vaccine. Study outcomes and limitations: Clonal diversity was possibly underestimated, and white British individuals and females predominated among donors.

Notes on this clone: Its matching antigen is unknown.

The V gene's germline CDR1 is SQVTM and CDR2 ANQGSEA. Trimming took off 4 bases at V and 7 bases at J, with 14 bases between the two ends. The CDR3 is made up of 13 amino acids. Libraries were prepared by immunoSEQ multiplex PCR; TCRdb keeps only in-frame clonotypes and omits some of them. The table lists roughly 85,000 clones, less than 95% of them singletons, with 2.5% to 4% in the top ten. The sequence was obtained from an adult who received the AZD1222 COVID-19 vaccine. The specimen was peripheral blood, collected 28 days after the second AZD1222 dose. The chain joins TRBV29-1 to TRBJ2-1; possible D gene TRBD2, 6 bases. As DNA, the CDR3 is TGCAGCGTTGGGGCGGTGGAGGGTAATGAGCAGTTCTTC. Amino acid sequence: CSVGAVEGNEQFF.